The 29 T cell receptor beta chains presented below share a single source sample, sequenced in a study of blood T cell repertoires in COVID-19. This table comes from immunoSEQ multiplex PCR, and its TCRdb copy is limited to in-frame clones, with some not included. The sample carries roughly 92,000 clones, around 87% recorded once. Sequenced material: peripheral blood. Receptors originate from a human donor with acute or convalescent COVID-19. The donor label of this sample is uncertain.

This clone was counted once. V gene TRBV5-4 combines with J gene TRBJ2-4, with unresolved D. The CDR3 runs 13 residues. The ends were cut back, 0 bases at V and 8 bases at J, with 9 bases in the middle. From germline, CDR1 is SGHNT and CDR2 YYREEE (reference sequence). The CDR3 DNA reads TGTGCCAGCAGCTTGGGTCTGAGAGACATTCAGTACTTC. Its translation: CASSLGLRDIQYF.

This clone was seen a few times. This chain uses TRBV15 with TRBJ2-1, with 8 bases matching TRBD1. Germline V gene data show CDR1 as LNHNV and CDR2 as YYDKDF (reference sequence). J was trimmed by 4 bases and V by 2 bases; bases with no gene match: 7. CDR3 length: 16 amino acids. The CDR3 region is CATSRSGQGWYNEQFF. In DNA, the CDR3 is TGTGCCACCAGCAGAAGCGGACAGGGTTGGTACAATGAGCAGTTCTTC.

This clone occurred once. The chain recombines TRBV7-3 with TRBJ2-2; D gene unclear. The CDR3 is made up of 15 amino acids. Per germline, CDR1 SGHTA and CDR2 FQGTGA. The V gene lost 5 bases and the J gene lost 1 base, with 11 bases spanning the gap. CDR3 DNA: TGTGCCAGCAGCCCTTCCTTAGTGAACACCGGGGAGCTGTTTTTT. Its protein product is CASSPSLVNTGELFF.

V gene TRBV28 combines with J gene TRBJ1-2; 7 bases fit TRBD1. The CDR3 extends over 13 amino acids. In germline, CDR1 is MDHEN, CDR2 SYDVKM. V shed 6 bases and J 5 bases; nucleotides not matched to a gene: 6. The CDR3 DNA is TGTGCCAGCAGCACCGGGACAGATTATGGCTACACCTTC. Its protein is CASSTGTDYGYTF.

The V and J genes are TRBV29-1 and TRBJ2-5; D gene ambiguous. In germline, CDR1 is SQVTM, CDR2 ANQGSEA. Trimming cost V 8 bases and J 0 bases, with 10 bases left between them. The CDR3 covers 12 residues. CDR3 coding DNA: TGCAGCACTGTCCGGGACCAAGAGACCCAGTACTTC. It yields the protein CSTVRDQETQYF.

This chain joins TRBV29-1 and TRBJ1-2, with D uncertain. The V gene lost 8 bases and the J gene lost 7 bases, with 23 bases spanning the gap. The germline CDR1 and CDR2 sequences are SQVTM and ANQGSEA. The CDR3 spans 14 residues. The CDR3 sequence: CSCPLPQDGGGYTF. CDR3 nucleotides: TGCAGCTGTCCTTTGCCGCAGGACGGAGGTGGCTACACCTTC.

This chain connects TRBV28 to TRBJ2-6; TRBD1 matches 8 bases. The CDR3 contains 16 residues. The V and J ends lost 6 bases and 1 base, in that order; junction bases with no gene match: 5. Germline V gene sequence: CDR1 MDHEN, CDR2 SYDVKM. CDR3 amino acids: CASSTWTGSGANVLTF. CDR3 nucleotides: TGTGCCAGCAGCACCTGGACAGGGTCTGGGGCCAACGTCCTGACTTTC.

This chain uses TRBV24-1 with TRBJ2-3; no definite D call. V shed 4 bases and J shed 0 bases, with 4 bases lying between them. The germline V gene has CDR1 KGHDR and CDR2 SFDVKD. CDR3 length equals 13 residues. This CDR3 reads CATSEGSTDTQYF. CDR3 sequence (DNA): TGTGCCACCAGTGAGGGCAGCACAGATACGCAGTATTTT.

The rearrangement uses TRBV9 and TRBJ2-3; 7 bases agree with TRBD2. This CDR3 has 15 residues. J gave up 5 bases and V 0 bases, and 6 bases lay outside the gene matches. CDR1 is SGDLS and CDR2 is YYNGEE in the germline V gene. The CDR3 spells CASSVVVGEGDTQYF. CDR3 DNA: TGTGCCAGCAGCGTAGTCGTAGGGGAGGGAGATACGCAGTATTTT.

The chain is built from TRBV2 and TRBJ1-2; perhaps TRBD1 as D (5 bases). CDR1 and CDR2 from the germline V gene are SNHLY and FYNNEI. V was trimmed by 5 bases and J by 3 bases, leaving 10 bases between them. The CDR3 spans 13 residues. The CDR3 DNA sequence: TGTGCCAGCAGTCGACAGATGGACTATGGCTACACCTTC. It is translated as CASSRQMDYGYTF.

V is TRBV7-2 and J is TRBJ2-3, with TRBD2 identical over 9 bases. Unmatched junction bases numbered 7, after V lost 4 bases and J lost 2 bases. The CDR3 loop spans 16 amino acids. In germline, CDR1 is SGHTA, CDR2 FQGNSA. The DNA of the CDR3 is TGTGCCAGCAGCTCGAAAGCGGGGGGATCCACAGATACGCAGTATTTT. It specifies CASSSKAGGSTDTQYF.

The gene calls are TRBV10-2 and TRBJ2-7, with a weak D call TRBD2 (6 bases). The CDR3 spans 13 residues. V lost 6 bases to trimming and J lost 5 bases, with 14 bases between them. CDR1 is WSHSY, CDR2 SAAADI, per germline. CDR3 coding DNA: TGCGCCAGCAGGGGACGGGAGTACAACGAGCAGTACTTC. It is translated as CASRGREYNEQYF.

This clone appeared a few times. V usage is TRBV6-5 and J usage is TRBJ1-1; D call uncertain. Trimming removed 5 bases from V and 7 bases from J, with 17 bases in between. The CDR3 covers 14 residues. Germline V lookup: CDR1 MNHEY, CDR2 SVGAGI. The DNA for the CDR3 is TGTGCCAGCAGTCGCCCGGAGGCCCCGGTTGAAGCTTTCTTT. It is translated as CASSRPEAPVEAFF.

The chain links TRBV5-4 to TRBJ2-7, with 8 bases that match TRBD2. The CDR3 is 14 residues long. Trimming took 5 bases from V and 3 from J; bases not matched to a gene: 7. Germline lookup yields CDR1 SGHNT and CDR2 YYREEE (reference sequence). For the CDR3, the DNA is TGTGCCAGCAGAAAAAGCGGGGGAGACTACGAGCAGTACTTC. Its translation: CASRKSGGDYEQYF. The full variable domain, rest sourced from reference TRBV5-4 and TRBJ2-7, is ETGVTQSPTHLIKTRGQQVTLRCSSQSGHNTVSWYQQALGQGPQFIFQYYREEENGRGNFPPRFSGLQFPNYSSELNVNALELDDSALYLCASRKSGGDYEQYFGPGTRLTVT.

The chain couples TRBV21-1 to TRBJ2-5; the table's D call, TRBD1, was not checked against the DNA. TRBV21-1 is described as a pseudogene. The CDR3 runs to 16 residues. The CDR3 sequence is CASSKGAGPFQETQYF. CDR3 in DNA: TGTGCCAGTAGCAAAGGAGCAGGCCCATTCCAAGAGACCCAGTACTTC.

The chain has TRBV29-1 and TRBJ1-2, with TRBD1 identical over 9 bases. The CDR3 runs to 17 residues. With V trimmed by 6 bases and J by 6 bases, 20 bases remained unmatched. Germline CDR1 is SQVTM and CDR2 is ANQGSEA. The CDR3 DNA reads as TGCAGCGTGCCCCGTATAGCCGGGACAGGGTTGGTGGATGGCTACACCTTC. It encodes CSVPRIAGTGLVDGYTF.

The chain is built from TRBV4-3 and TRBJ2-5, with D perhaps matching TRBD2 (5 bases). Germline CDR1 is LGHNA and CDR2 is YSLEER. The CDR3 consists of 13 residues. Trimming cost V 0 bases and J 7 bases, with 9 bases left between them. The CDR3 sequence: CASSQDGSGTQYF. CDR3 DNA sequence: TGCGCCAGCAGCCAAGATGGGAGCGGGACCCAGTACTTC.

In DNA form, the CDR3 reads TGTGCCAGCAGCTCCACGGAAGCGGCCATATATTTT. Its protein is CASSSTEAAIYF. The chain combines TRBV11-2 with TRBJ1-3; D call uncertain. Germline V CDR1 and CDR2: SGHAT, FQNNGV. The CDR3 sequence is 12 residues long. Trimming removed 4 bases at V and 11 bases at J, with 12 bases between.

This clone appeared once. The chain carries TRBV30 and TRBJ1-2; D perhaps matches TRBD1 (5 bases). The CDR3 contains 13 residues. Per germline, CDR1 GTSNPN and CDR2 SVGIG (reference sequence). Here the CDR3 reads CASPRQGNYGYTF. The CDR3 bases are TGTGCTTCCCCCCGGCAGGGTAACTATGGCTACACCTTC. The whole variable domain, remainder taken from reference TRBV30 and TRBJ1-2, is SQTIHQWPATLVQPVGSPLSLECTVEGTSNPNLYWYRQAAGRGLQLLFYSVGIGQISSEVPQNLSASRPQDRQFILSSKKLLLSDSGFYLCASPRQGNYGYTFGSGTRLTVV.

The chain carries TRBV7-9 and TRBJ2-1, with 13 positions matching TRBD2. The junction had 2 bases not matched to a gene; V was cut back by 5 bases and J by 4 bases. Germline CDR1 reads SEHNR; CDR2 reads FQNEAQ (reference sequence). CDR3 length: 15 amino acids. CDR3 sequence (DNA): TGTGCCAGCAGCATACTAGCGGGGGGGTACAATGAGCAGTTCTTC. Amino acid sequence: CASSILAGGYNEQFF.

V gene TRBV10-2 combines with J gene TRBJ1-1; D is possibly TRBD1 (5 bases). Per germline, CDR1 WSHSY and CDR2 SAAADI. This CDR3 comprises 15 residues. Between the trimmed V and J ends, which lost 2 bases and 4 bases, there was a span of 14 bases. CDR3 in amino acids: CASSEPPGGTTEAFF. DNA of the CDR3: TGCGCCAGCAGTGAGCCCCCGGGGGGGACCACTGAAGCTTTCTTT.

The gene calls are TRBV4-2 and TRBJ2-3, with D possibly TRBD2 on 5 matching bases. Germline lookup yields CDR1 LGHNA and CDR2 YNFKEQ. V lost 8 bases to trimming and J lost 0 bases, with 18 bases between them. The CDR3 is 16 amino acids. This CDR3 reads CASGEPARGSTDTQYF. In nucleotides, the CDR3 is TGTGCCAGCGGCGAACCTGCTCGGGGTAGCACAGATACGCAGTATTTT.

The V and J genes are TRBV5-1 and TRBJ2-5; 11 bases match TRBD2. CDR3 length: 16 residues. V was clipped by 1 base and J by 4 bases; unmatched bases: 6. CDR1 is SGHRS, CDR2 YFSETQ, per germline. CDR3 in amino acids: CASSLNSGGAVETQYF. CDR3 bases: TGCGCCAGCAGCTTGAATAGCGGGGGGGCCGTAGAGACCCAGTACTTC.

The V call is TRBV7-3, the J call TRBJ2-5, with 10 bases matching TRBD2. V was clipped by 5 bases and J by 3 bases; unmatched bases: 3. The CDR3 sequence is 14 residues long. Germline-derived CDR1 and CDR2 are SGHTA and FQGTGA. Written as DNA, the CDR3 is TGTGCCAGCAGCCTCGGACTAGCGGAAGAGACCCAGTACTTC. It specifies CASSLGLAEETQYF.

The chain joins TRBV28 to TRBJ1-2; 7 bases map to TRBD1. J gave up 0 bases and V 5 bases, and 12 bases lay outside the gene matches. From germline, CDR1 is MDHEN and CDR2 SYDVKM. This CDR3 is built from 17 residues. CDR3 in amino acids: CASSPGTVVVSNYGYTF. The CDR3, as DNA: TGTGCCAGCAGTCCCGGGACAGTGGTTGTGTCTAACTATGGCTACACCTTC.

J is TRBJ2-5 and V is TRBV11-1, with 7 nucleotides matching TRBD1. Trimming removed 3 bases from V and 4 bases from J; junction bases left unmatched: 8. Looked up from germline, CDR1 is SGHAT and CDR2 is FQDESV (reference sequence). This CDR3 has 15 amino acids. The CDR3 loop is CASSFRQGRRETQYF. CDR3 DNA: TGTGCCAGCAGCTTTAGACAGGGACGTCGAGAGACCCAGTACTTC.

The CDR3 DNA is TGTGCCTGGAGTGTCAAAGGGGCTAACTATGGCTACACCTTC. Encoded protein: CAWSVKGANYGYTF. This chain joins TRBV30 and TRBJ1-2; TRBD1 might be the D (5 bases). The CDR3 extends over 14 amino acids. Germline V CDR1 and CDR2: GTSNPN, SVGIG (reference sequence). Trimming stripped 0 bases from V and 0 bases from J, with 8 bases between. The whole variable domain, filled in from reference TRBV30 and TRBJ1-2, reads SQTIHQWPATLVQPVGSPLSLECTVEGTSNPNLYWYRQAAGRGLQLLFYSVGIGQISSEVPQNLSASRPQDRQFILSSKKLLLSDSGFYLCAWSVKGANYGYTFGSGTRLTVV.

The V call is TRBV19, the J call TRBJ2-3; 9 bases match TRBD2. CDR3 length: 15 amino acids. V lost 7 bases and J lost 3; bases outside the gene matches: 8. Germline-derived CDR1 and CDR2 are LNHDA and SQIVND (reference sequence). The CDR3, as DNA: TGTGCCAGTATTGAGAGCGGGGGGCGAACAGATACGCAGTATTTT. Translating gives CASIESGGRTDTQYF. The entire variable domain, with the rest obtained from reference TRBV19 and TRBJ2-3, is as follows: DGGITQSPKYLFRKEGQNVTLSCEQNLNHDAMYWYRQDPGQGLRLIYYSQIVNDFQKGDIAEGYSVSREKKESFPLTVTSAQKNPTAFYLCASIESGGRTDTQYFGPGTRLTVL.

The chain uses TRBV5-5 and TRBJ1-1; 8 bases line up with TRBD1. Losses at the gene ends were 2 bases for V and 1 base for J; bases not matched to a gene: 10. The CDR3 is made up of 17 amino acids. CDR1 and CDR2 (germline): SGHKS, YYEKEE (reference sequence). CDR3: CASSFWQGARGNTEAFF. DNA for the CDR3: TGTGCCAGCAGCTTCTGGCAGGGGGCGCGTGGGAACACTGAAGCTTTCTTT. The whole variable domain, remainder taken from reference TRBV5-5 and TRBJ1-1, is DAGVTQSPTHLIKTRGQQVTLRCSPISGHKSVSWYQQVLGQGPQFIFQYYEKEERGRGNFPDRFSARQFPNYSSELNVNALLLGDSALYLCASSFWQGARGNTEAFFGQGTRLTVV.